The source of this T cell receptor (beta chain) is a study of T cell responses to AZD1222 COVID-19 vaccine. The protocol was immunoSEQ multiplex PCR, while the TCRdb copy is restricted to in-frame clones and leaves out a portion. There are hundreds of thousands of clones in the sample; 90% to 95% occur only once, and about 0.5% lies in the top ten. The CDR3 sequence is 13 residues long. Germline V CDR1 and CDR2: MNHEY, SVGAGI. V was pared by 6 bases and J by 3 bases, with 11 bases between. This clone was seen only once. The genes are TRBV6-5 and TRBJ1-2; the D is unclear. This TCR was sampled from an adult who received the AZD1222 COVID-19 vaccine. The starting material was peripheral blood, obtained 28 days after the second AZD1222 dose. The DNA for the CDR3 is TGTGCCAGCAGGTACGGAGAGGACTATGGCTACACCTTC. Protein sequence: CASRYGEDYGYTF.